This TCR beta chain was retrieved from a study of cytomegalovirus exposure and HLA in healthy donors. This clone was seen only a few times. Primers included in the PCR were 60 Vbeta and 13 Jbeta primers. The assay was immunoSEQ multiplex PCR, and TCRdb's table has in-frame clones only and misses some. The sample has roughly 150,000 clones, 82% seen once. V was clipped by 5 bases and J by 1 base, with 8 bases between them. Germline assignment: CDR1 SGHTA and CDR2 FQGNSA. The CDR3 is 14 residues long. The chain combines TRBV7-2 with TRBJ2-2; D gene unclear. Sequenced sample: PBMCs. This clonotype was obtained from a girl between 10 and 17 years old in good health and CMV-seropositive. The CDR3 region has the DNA TGTGCCAGCAGCCCACGGAGGAACACCGGGGAGCTGTTTTTT. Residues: CASSPRRNTGELFF.